This TCR beta chain was sequenced in a study of T cells after posttransplantation cyclophosphamide. Clones were sequenced by immunoSEQ multiplex PCR, and TCRdb holds only the in-frame ones, with some missing. This table holds around 47,000 clones, 85% to 95% found once. Study-wide results and caveats: Recipient CMV seropositivity and CMV reactivation strongly tracked TRB clonality. Skin or GI-infiltrating T cells shared few TRB sequences with blood.

About this clone itself: What it binds is unknown.

Sequenced sample: PBMCs. The source of this sequence is a woman aged 30 to 39 in good health and a related stem cell transplant donor.

Written as DNA, the CDR3 is TGTGCCAGCAGTAGGACCAAAGGGAGGTATGAGCAGTTCTTC. Translation: CASSRTKGRYEQFF. V and J are TRBV2 and TRBJ2-1; maybe TRBD2 (6 bases). CDR3 size: 14 residues. V lost 5 bases to trimming and J lost 8 bases, with 16 bases between them. Germline values: CDR1 SNHLY, CDR2 FYNNEI.